The TCR beta chain under discussion was sequenced for a study of OX40 agonist ivuxolimab in advanced cancers. CDR3 length equals 15 residues. The V gene's germline CDR1 is SEHNR and CDR2 FQNEAQ (reference sequence). Trimming cost V 5 bases and J 5 bases, with 18 bases left between them. This table comes from immunoSEQ multiplex PCR, and its TCRdb copy is limited to in-frame clones, with some not included. The sample shows approximately 74,000 clones, around nine tenths of them seen only once. The sequencing used CD4+ or CD8+ T cells sorted from blood, collected in a trial of the OX40 agonist ivuxolimab. This sequence originates from an adult with an advanced solid tumor such as melanoma, head and neck, liver or kidney cancer. The chain links TRBV7-9 to TRBJ1-1, with a tentative D call TRBD1 (5 bases). CDR3: CASSHRQRGKTEAFF. In DNA, the CDR3 is TGTGCCAGCAGCCACCGACAGCGGGGCAAGACTGAAGCTTTCTTT.